The 3 T cell receptor beta chains in this list originate from one sample, sequenced in a study of T cell clonotyping in hematopoietic cell transplantation (dated by TCRdb to the early 2020s). The label giving this sample's time point can be read as: recipient sample about 28 days before transplant, after cytoreduction. Libraries were prepared through the immunoSEQ multiplex PCR assay. TCRdb provides this immuneACCESS table in a form limited to in-frame rearrangements. Some clones are lacking; in checked studies, under half of them reflect an unresolved V gene, and why the rest are absent is not known. Across this sample there are approximately 80,000 clones, with 90% to 97% seen only once. The top ten clonotypes cover 1.5% to 2% of the sample. The sample consisted of peripheral blood mononuclear cells, taken before stem cell transplant. The origin of the receptors is a woman aged 45-65 years with acute myeloid leukemia. Some clones in this sample may be carry-over from other donors' samples.

In this sample, this clone turned up once. The genes are TRBV7-2 and TRBJ2-1, with 7 nucleotides matching TRBD2. CDR3 size: 16 residues. CDR1 and CDR2 (germline): SGHTA, FQGNSA. Trimming took 6 bases from V and 2 from J; bases not matched to a gene: 10. This CDR3 is CASRPKSGATYNEQFF. CDR3 DNA sequence: TGTGCCAGCAGGCCAAAGAGCGGGGCAACCTACAATGAGCAGTTCTTC.

The chain employs TRBV9 and TRBJ1-4, with a weak D call TRBD1 (5 bases). CDR1 is SGDLS and CDR2 is YYNGEE in the germline V gene. This CDR3 is 15 amino acids long. Trimming took 0 bases from V and 8 from J, leaving 14 bases between them. CDR3 region: CASSVEGRRGEKLFF. Written as DNA, the CDR3 is TGTGCCAGCAGCGTAGAGGGACGGCGAGGAGAAAAACTGTTTTTT.

This sequence joins TRBV5-4 and TRBJ2-7; possibly TRBD1 for D (6 bases). The V end lost 0 bases, the J end lost 2 bases, and 6 bases lay between the germline ends. CDR3 length: 13 amino acids. Germline CDR1 reads SGHNT; CDR2 reads YYREEE (reference sequence). The CDR3 region has the DNA TGTGCCAGCAGCTTGGGGGGGCCCTACGAGCAGTACTTC. Its protein is CASSLGGPYEQYF.